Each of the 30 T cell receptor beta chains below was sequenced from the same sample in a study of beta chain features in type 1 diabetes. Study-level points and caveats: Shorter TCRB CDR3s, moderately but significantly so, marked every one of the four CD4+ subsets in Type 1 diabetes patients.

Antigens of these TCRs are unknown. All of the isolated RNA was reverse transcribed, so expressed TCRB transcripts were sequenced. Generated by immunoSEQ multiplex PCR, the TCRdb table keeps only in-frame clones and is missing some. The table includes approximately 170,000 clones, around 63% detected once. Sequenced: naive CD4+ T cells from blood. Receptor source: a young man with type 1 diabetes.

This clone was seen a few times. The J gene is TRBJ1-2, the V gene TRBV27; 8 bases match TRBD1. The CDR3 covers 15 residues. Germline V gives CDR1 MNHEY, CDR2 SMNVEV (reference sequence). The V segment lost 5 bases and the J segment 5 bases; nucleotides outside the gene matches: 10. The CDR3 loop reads CASSTVVQGAYGYTF. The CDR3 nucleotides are TGTGCCAGCAGTACGGTGGTTCAGGGGGCTTATGGCTACACCTTC.

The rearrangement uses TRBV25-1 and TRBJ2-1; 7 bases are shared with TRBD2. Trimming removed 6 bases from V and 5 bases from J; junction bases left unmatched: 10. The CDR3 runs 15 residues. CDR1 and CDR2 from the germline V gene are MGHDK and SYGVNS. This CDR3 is CASSSDGTINNEQFF. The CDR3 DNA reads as TGTGCCAGCAGCTCGGACGGGACTATTAACAATGAGCAGTTCTTC.

This CDR3 is CASSVGPGSSGNTIYF. The CDR3 DNA sequence: TGTGCCAGCAGCGTAGGTCCAGGAAGCTCTGGAAACACCATATATTTT. The chain is built from TRBV9 and TRBJ1-3; D remains ambiguous. Germline CDR1 SGDLS, CDR2 YYNGEE. This CDR3 is built from 16 residues. Deletions cut 0 bases from V and 0 bases from J, with 10 bases between.

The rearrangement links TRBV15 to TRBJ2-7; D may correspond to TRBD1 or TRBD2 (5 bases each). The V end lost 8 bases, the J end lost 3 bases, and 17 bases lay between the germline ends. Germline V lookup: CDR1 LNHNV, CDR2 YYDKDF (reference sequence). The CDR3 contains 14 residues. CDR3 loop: CATAPGDPSYEQYF. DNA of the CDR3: TGTGCCACCGCGCCCGGGGACCCTAGCTACGAGCAGTACTTC.

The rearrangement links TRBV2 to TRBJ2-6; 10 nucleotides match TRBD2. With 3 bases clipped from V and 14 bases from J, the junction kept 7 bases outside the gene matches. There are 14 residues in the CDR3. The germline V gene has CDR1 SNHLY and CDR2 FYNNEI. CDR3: CASSEGSGGPLLTF. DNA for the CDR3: TGTGCCAGCAGTGAGGGTAGCGGGGGGCCGCTCCTGACTTTC.

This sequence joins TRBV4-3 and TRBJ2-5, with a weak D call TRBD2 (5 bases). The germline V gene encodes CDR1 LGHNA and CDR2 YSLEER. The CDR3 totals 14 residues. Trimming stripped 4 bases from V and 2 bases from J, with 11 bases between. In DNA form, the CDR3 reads TGCGCCAGCAGCCCAAGGACTTATCAAGAGACCCAGTACTTC. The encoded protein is CASSPRTYQETQYF.

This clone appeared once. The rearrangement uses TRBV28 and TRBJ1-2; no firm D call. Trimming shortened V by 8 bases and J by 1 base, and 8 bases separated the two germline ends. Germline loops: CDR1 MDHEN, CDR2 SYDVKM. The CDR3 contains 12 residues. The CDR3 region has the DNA TGTGCCAGCGCGACCCGTAACTATGGCTACACCTTC. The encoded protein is CASATRNYGYTF.

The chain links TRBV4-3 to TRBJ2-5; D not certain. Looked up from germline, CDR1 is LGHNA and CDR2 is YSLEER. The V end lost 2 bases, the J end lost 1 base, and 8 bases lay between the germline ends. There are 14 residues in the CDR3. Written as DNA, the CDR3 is TGCGCCAGCAGCCAAACGTTAGTCCAAGAGACCCAGTACTTC. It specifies CASSQTLVQETQYF.

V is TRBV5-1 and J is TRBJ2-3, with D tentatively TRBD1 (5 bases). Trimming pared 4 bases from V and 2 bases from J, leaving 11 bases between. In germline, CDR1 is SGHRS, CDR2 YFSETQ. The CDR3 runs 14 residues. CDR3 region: CASSPGNPTDTQYF. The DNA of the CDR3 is TGCGCCAGCAGCCCAGGGAACCCCACAGATACGCAGTATTTT.

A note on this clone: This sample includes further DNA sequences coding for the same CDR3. The CDR3 DNA follows: TGTGCCAGCAGCTTACTGGCGGGGGACACAGATACGCAGTATTTT. Translation: CASSLLAGDTDTQYF. The rearrangement links TRBV7-2 to TRBJ2-3, with 7 nucleotides matching TRBD2. CDR3 length equals 15 residues. CDR1 is SGHTA and CDR2 is FQGNSA in the germline V gene. Losses at the gene ends were 2 bases for V and 2 bases for J; bases not matched to a gene: 4.

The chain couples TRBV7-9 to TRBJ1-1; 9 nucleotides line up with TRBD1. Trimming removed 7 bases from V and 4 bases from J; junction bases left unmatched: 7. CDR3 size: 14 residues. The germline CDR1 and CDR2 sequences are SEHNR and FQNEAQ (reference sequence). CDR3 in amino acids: CASTEQGAGTEAFF. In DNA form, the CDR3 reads TGTGCCAGCACCGAACAGGGGGCTGGCACTGAAGCTTTCTTT.

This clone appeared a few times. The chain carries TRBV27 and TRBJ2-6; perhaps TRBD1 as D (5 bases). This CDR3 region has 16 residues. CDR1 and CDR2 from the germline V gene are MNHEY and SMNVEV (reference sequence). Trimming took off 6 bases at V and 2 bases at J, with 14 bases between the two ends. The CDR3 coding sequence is TGTGCCAGCAGATTAGACAGCTCGACTGGGGCCAACGTCCTGACTTTC. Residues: CASRLDSSTGANVLTF.

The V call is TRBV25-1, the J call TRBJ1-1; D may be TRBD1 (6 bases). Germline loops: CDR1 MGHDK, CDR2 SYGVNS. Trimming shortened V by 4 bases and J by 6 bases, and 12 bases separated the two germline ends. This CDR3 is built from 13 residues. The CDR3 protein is CASSGAGVPEAFF. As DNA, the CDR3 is TGTGCCAGCAGTGGGGCAGGGGTACCTGAAGCTTTCTTT.

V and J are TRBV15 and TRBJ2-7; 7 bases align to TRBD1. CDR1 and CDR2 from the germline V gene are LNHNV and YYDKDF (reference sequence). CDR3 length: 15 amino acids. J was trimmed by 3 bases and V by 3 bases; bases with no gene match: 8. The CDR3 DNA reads TGTGCCACCAGCAGCCCAACGACAGGGAACTACGAGCAGTACTTC. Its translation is CATSSPTTGNYEQYF.

The CDR3: CSVEVPIARQGVYEQYF. CDR3 bases: TGCAGCGTTGAAGTTCCGATTGCAAGACAGGGGGTCTACGAGCAGTACTTC. J is TRBJ2-7 and V is TRBV29-1; 9 bases fit TRBD1. Germline lookup yields CDR1 SQVTM and CDR2 ANQGSEA. The CDR3 is made up of 17 amino acids. The ends lost 1 base at V and 3 bases at J; junction bases unmatched: 13.

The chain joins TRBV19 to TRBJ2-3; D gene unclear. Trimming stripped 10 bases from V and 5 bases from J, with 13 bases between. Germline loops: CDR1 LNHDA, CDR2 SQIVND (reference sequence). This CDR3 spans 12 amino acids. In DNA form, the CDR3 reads TGTGCCACCAATGATCTCAAAGATACGCAGTATTTT. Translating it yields CATNDLKDTQYF.

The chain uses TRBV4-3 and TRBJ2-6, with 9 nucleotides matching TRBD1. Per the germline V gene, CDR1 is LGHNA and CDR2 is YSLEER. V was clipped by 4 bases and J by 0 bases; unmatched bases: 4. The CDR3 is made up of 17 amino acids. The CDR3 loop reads CASSLWTGASGANVLTF. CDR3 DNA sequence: TGCGCCAGCAGCCTGTGGACAGGGGCCTCTGGGGCCAACGTCCTGACTTTC.

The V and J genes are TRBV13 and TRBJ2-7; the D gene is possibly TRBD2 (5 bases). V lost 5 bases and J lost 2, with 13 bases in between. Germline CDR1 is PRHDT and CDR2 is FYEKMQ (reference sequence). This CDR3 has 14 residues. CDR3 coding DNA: TGTGCCAGCAGCCCAAGGACTCAAACCTACGAGCAGTACTTC. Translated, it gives CASSPRTQTYEQYF.

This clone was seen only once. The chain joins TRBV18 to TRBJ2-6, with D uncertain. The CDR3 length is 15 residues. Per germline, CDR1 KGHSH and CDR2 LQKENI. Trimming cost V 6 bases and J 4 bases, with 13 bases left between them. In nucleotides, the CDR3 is TGTGCCAGCTCGCCTACCGGGCCAGGGGCCAACGTCCTGACTTTC. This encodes CASSPTGPGANVLTF.

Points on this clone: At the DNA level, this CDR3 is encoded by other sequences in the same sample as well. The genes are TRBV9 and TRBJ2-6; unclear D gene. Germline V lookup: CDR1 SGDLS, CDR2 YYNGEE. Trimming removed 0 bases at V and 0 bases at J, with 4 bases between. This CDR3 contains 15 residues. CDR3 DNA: TGTGCCAGCAGCGTAGGAGGCTCTGGGGCCAACGTCCTGACTTTC. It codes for CASSVGGSGANVLTF.

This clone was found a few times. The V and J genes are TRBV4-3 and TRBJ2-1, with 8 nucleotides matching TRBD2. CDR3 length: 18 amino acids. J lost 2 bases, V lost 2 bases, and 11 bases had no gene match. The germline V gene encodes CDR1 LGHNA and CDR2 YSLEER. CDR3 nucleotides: TGCGCCAGCAGCCAATATCCCGTAGCGGGGCGAACCTACAATGAGCAGTTCTTC. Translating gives CASSQYPVAGRTYNEQFF.

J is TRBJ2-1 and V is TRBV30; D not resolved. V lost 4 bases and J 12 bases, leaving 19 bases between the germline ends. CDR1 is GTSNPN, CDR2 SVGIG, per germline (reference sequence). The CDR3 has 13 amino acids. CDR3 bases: TGTGCCTGGAATGGGATCGGGTCGGTAGGGCAGTTCTTC. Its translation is CAWNGIGSVGQFF.

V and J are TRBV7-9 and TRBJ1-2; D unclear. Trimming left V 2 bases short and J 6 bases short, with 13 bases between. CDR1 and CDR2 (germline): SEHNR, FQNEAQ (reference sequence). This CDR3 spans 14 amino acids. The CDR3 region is CASSLTRNQDGYTF. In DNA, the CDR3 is TGTGCCAGCAGCTTAACAAGGAATCAGGATGGCTACACCTTC.

CDR3 in amino acids: CSVAHQGIDEKLFF. The CDR3 nucleotides are TGCAGCGTTGCCCACCAAGGGATAGATGAAAAACTGTTTTTT. The V gene is TRBV29-1, the J gene TRBJ1-4; unclear D gene. The CDR3 is 14 amino acids. Germline V CDR1 and CDR2: SQVTM, ANQGSEA. Trimming stripped 4 bases from V and 6 bases from J, with 15 bases between.

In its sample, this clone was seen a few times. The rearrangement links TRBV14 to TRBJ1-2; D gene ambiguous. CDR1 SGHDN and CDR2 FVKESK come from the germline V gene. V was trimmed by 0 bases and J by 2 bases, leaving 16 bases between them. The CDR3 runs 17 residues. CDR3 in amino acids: CASSQDSLTTTNYGYTF. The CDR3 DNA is TGTGCCAGCAGCCAAGACTCACTCACAACAACCAACTATGGCTACACCTTC.

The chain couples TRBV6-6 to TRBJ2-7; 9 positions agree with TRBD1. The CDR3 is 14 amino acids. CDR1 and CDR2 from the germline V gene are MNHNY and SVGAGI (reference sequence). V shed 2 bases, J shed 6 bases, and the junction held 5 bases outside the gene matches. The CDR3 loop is CASSYARDRAEQYF. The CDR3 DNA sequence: TGTGCCAGCAGTTACGCCCGGGACAGGGCCGAGCAGTACTTC.

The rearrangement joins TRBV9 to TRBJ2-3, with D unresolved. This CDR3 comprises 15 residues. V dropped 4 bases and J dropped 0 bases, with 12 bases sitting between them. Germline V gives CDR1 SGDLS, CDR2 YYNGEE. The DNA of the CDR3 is TGTGCCAGCAGCCGCGAAATTGCAAGCACAGATACGCAGTATTTT. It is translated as CASSREIASTDTQYF.

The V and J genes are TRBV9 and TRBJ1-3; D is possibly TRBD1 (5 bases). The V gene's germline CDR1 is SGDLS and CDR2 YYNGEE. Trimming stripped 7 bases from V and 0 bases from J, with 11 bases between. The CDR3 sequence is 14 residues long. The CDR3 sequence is CASQGLTSGNTIYF. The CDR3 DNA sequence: TGTGCCAGCCAGGGACTTACCTCTGGAAACACCATATATTTT.

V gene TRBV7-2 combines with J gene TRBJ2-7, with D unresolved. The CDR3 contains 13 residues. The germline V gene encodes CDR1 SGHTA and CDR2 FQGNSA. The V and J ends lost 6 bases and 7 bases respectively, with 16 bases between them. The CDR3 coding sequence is TGTGCCAGCAGTCAAAACTCCCTTGGTGAGCAGTACTTC. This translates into CASSQNSLGEQYF. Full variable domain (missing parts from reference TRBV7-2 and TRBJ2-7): GAGVSQSPSNKVTEKGKDVELRCDPISGHTALYWYRQSLGQGLEFLIYFQGNSAPDKSGLPSDRFSAERTGGSVSTLTIQRTQQEDSAVYLCASSQNSLGEQYFGPGTRLTVT.

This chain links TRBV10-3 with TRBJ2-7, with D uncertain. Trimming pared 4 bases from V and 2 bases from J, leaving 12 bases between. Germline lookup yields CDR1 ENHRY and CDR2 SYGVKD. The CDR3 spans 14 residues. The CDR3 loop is CAISGSTLTYEQYF. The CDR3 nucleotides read TGTGCCATCAGTGGGTCGACCCTTACCTACGAGCAGTACTTC.